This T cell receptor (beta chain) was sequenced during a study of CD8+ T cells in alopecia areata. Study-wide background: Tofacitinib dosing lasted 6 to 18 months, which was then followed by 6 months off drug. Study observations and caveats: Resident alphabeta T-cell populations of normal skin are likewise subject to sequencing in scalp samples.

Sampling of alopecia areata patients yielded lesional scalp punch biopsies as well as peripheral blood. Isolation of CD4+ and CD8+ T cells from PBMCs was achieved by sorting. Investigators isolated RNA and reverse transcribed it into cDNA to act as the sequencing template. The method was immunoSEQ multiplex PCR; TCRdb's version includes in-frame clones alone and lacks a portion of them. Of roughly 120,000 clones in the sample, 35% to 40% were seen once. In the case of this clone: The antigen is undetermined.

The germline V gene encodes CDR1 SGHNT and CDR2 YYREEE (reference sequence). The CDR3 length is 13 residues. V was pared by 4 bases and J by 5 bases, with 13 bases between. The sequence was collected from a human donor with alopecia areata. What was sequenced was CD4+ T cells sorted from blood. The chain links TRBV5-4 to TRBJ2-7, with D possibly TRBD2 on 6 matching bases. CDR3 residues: CASSTPTSDEQYF. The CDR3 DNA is TGTGCCAGCAGCACCCCGACTAGTGACGAGCAGTACTTC.